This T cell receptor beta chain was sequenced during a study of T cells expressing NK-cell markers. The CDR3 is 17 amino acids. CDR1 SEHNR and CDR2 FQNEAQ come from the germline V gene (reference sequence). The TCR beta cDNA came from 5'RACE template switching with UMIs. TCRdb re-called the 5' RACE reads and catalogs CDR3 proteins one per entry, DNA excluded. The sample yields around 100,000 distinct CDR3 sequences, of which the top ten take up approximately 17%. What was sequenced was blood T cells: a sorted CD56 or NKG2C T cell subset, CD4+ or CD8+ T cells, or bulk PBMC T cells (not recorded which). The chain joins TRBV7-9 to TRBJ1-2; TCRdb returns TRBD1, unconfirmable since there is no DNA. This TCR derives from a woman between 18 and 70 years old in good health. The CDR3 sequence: CASSLRDRAFPNYGYTF.